This T cell receptor (beta chain) originates from a study of molecular identifiers for immune sequencing clone quantification. General observations from the study: Whereas clones above 20 RNA copies held under 1% of naive-cell molecules, they held over 98% of effector molecules. Molecules of identical TCR sharing a barcode could underestimate highly expanded clone sizes.

In the case of this clonotype: Its antigen is not identified.

As CD8+CD4-CCR7+CD45RA+ cells, naive CD8 T cells were sorted. Per germline, CDR1 MNHEY and CDR2 SVGEGT. V was clipped by 2 bases and J by 0 bases, with 5 bases between them. The CDR3 runs to 14 residues. Libraries of bulk TCR were made by previously described methods (with listed TCR primers). TCRdb passed the PCR reads through MiXCR, listing each CDR3 protein once. The table lists roughly 300,000 distinct CDR3 sequences, about a quarter of them singletons, with around 0.74% in the top ten. The chain uses TRBV6-2 or TRBV6-3 and TRBJ1-5; D is undetermined. This receptor was identified in a human donor in good health. Some libraries in this study had Jurkat cell RNA spiked in. Specimen: naive CD8+ T cells from blood, with Jurkat cell RNA spiked in. The subset: FACS-sorted CD8+CD4-CCR7+CD45RA+ naive T cells. The CDR3 region is CASSYRYSNQPQHF. In nucleotides, the CDR3 is TGTGCCAGCAGTTACAGATATAGCAATCAGCCCCAGCATTTT.